Below are 27 T cell receptor beta chains sequenced from a single sample in a study of OX40 agonist ivuxolimab in advanced cancers. Receptors were amplified or captured by the immunoSEQ multiplex PCR assay. TCRdb mirrors the immuneACCESS table, restricted to in-frame sequences. Some clones are absent from its copies; in checked studies, under half trace to an unresolved V gene, and the reason for the others is unknown. The sample table lists some 90,000 clones, about 90% of them with a count of one. The ten largest account for around 0.86% of the sample. The material was CD4+ or CD8+ T cells sorted from blood, obtained in a trial of the OX40 agonist ivuxolimab. These receptors were taken from an adult with an advanced solid tumor such as melanoma, head and neck, liver or kidney cancer.

For the CDR3, the DNA is TGCAGCGTTGAGCCTAGCGGGGGCTGGCTAAATGAGCAGTTCTTC. Protein product: CSVEPSGGWLNEQFF. The chain employs TRBV29-1 and TRBJ2-1, with 10 bases that match TRBD2. After removal of 3 bases from V and 7 bases from J, the junction contained 9 bases not matched to a gene. The CDR3 sequence is 15 residues long. Germline CDR1 is SQVTM and CDR2 is ANQGSEA.

The CDR3 region is CASRPTGGYTIYF. The CDR3, as DNA: TGTGCCAGCAGACCGACAGGGGGTTACACCATATATTTT. The chain recombines TRBV9 with TRBJ1-3, with TRBD1 matching over 9 bases. With V trimmed by 5 bases and J by 8 bases, 5 bases remained unmatched. CDR3 size: 13 residues. Germline V gives CDR1 SGDLS, CDR2 YYNGEE.

The rearrangement links TRBV4-2 to TRBJ1-2; TRBD1 is a possible D gene (5 bases). Germline assignment: CDR1 LGHNA and CDR2 YNFKEQ. V shed 0 bases and J shed 8 bases, with 16 bases lying between them. This CDR3 contains 15 residues. The chain's CDR3 is CASSQERYRPLGYTF. The CDR3 nucleotides read TGTGCCAGCAGCCAAGAACGGTACAGGCCACTAGGCTACACCTTC.

V usage is TRBV6-6 and J usage is TRBJ2-7; possibly TRBD1 for D (6 bases). Germline V lookup: CDR1 MNHNY, CDR2 SVGAGI (reference sequence). The CDR3 has 14 residues. V dropped 1 base and J dropped 2 bases, with 9 bases sitting between them. CDR3 amino acids: CASSYFAGAYEQYF. As DNA, the CDR3 is TGTGCCAGCAGTTACTTCGCAGGGGCCTACGAGCAGTACTTC.

The chain couples TRBV19 to TRBJ1-1, with 8 bases identical to TRBD1. The CDR3 covers 15 residues. In germline, CDR1 is LNHDA, CDR2 SQIVND (reference sequence). Trimming took 5 bases from V and 6 from J; bases not matched to a gene: 11. The CDR3 loop is CASSEMDRVRAEAFF. In DNA, the CDR3 is TGTGCCAGTAGTGAAATGGACAGGGTCAGGGCTGAAGCTTTCTTT.

The chain links TRBV7-9 to TRBJ1-2, with TRBD1 matching over 10 bases. There are 17 residues in the CDR3. The junction had 11 bases not matched to a gene; V was cut back by 5 bases and J by 2 bases. Germline V gene data show CDR1 as SEHNR and CDR2 as FQNEAQ (reference sequence). The CDR3 is CASSLWTGGFANYGYTF. The CDR3 nucleotides are TGTGCCAGCAGCCTATGGACAGGGGGATTCGCAAACTATGGCTACACCTTC.

The rearrangement uses TRBV4-3 and TRBJ1-1, with unresolved D. Between the trimmed V and J ends, which lost 0 bases and 0 bases, there was a span of 11 bases. Germline CDR1 reads LGHNA; CDR2 reads YSLEER. The CDR3 contains 16 residues. Written as DNA, the CDR3 is TGCGCCAGCAGCCAAGATGTGGGTCGAGTGAACACTGAAGCTTTCTTT. Translating it yields CASSQDVGRVNTEAFF.

This clone came up once. The V and J genes are TRBV28 and TRBJ1-1, with 7 positions matching TRBD1. Germline V lookup: CDR1 MDHEN, CDR2 SYDVKM. Germline trimming cut 5 bases from V and 0 bases from J; bases unmatched to any gene: 9. The CDR3 consists of 16 residues. Written as DNA, the CDR3 is TGTGCCAGCAGTATCCGGACAGGCCTTATGAACACTGAAGCTTTCTTT. This sequence encodes CASSIRTGLMNTEAFF.

The CDR3 region is CASSLFGLLGDMVTEAFF. The CDR3 nucleotides are TGTGCCAGCAGTTTGTTTGGACTTCTAGGTGACATGGTCACTGAAGCTTTCTTT. V usage is TRBV28 and J usage is TRBJ1-1; D unclear. Germline V gene sequence: CDR1 MDHEN, CDR2 SYDVKM. The V and J ends lost 3 bases and 4 bases respectively, with 24 bases between them. The CDR3 consists of 18 residues.

V usage is TRBV27 and J usage is TRBJ1-2, with 7 nucleotides matching TRBD1. Unmatched junction bases numbered 2, after V lost 3 bases and J lost 4 bases. This CDR3 has 13 residues. CDR1 is MNHEY and CDR2 is SMNVEV in the germline V gene (reference sequence). The CDR3 DNA follows: TGTGCCAGCAGTTTTGACAGGGCCTATGGCTACACCTTC. Its translation: CASSFDRAYGYTF.

V gene TRBV6-6 combines with J gene TRBJ1-5; tentatively, D is TRBD1 (5 bases). CDR1 and CDR2 from the germline V gene are MNHNY and SVGAGI (reference sequence). The CDR3 sequence is 15 residues long. The V and J ends lost 0 bases and 4 bases respectively, with 10 bases between them. CDR3 nucleotide sequence: TGTGCCAGCAGTTACTCGAGGGGCCGGAATCAGCCCCAGCATTTT. Protein sequence: CASSYSRGRNQPQHF.

The CDR3 region is CAWITQGGSLNYGYTF. The CDR3 coding sequence is TGTGCCTGGATAACGCAGGGGGGATCCCTTAACTATGGCTACACCTTC. The genes are TRBV30 and TRBJ1-2; TRBD1 matches at 7 bases. V was pared by 4 bases and J by 1 base, with 12 bases of the junction left unmatched. CDR1 is GTSNPN, CDR2 SVGIG, per germline (reference sequence). The CDR3 is 16 residues long. Combining the CDR3 with reference TRBV30 and TRBJ1-2 gives the whole variable domain SQTIHQWPATLVQPVGSPLSLECTVEGTSNPNLYWYRQAAGRGLQLLFYSVGIGQISSEVPQNLSASRPQDRQFILSSKKLLLSDSGFYLCAWITQGGSLNYGYTFGSGTRLTVV.

The CDR3, as DNA: TGTGCCAGCAGCCCCTCCGCCGGGACCCAGTACTTC. Translation gives CASSPSAGTQYF. The chain has TRBV9 and TRBJ2-5; D gene ambiguous. Deletions cut 4 bases from V and 7 bases from J, with 11 bases between. The length of the CDR3 is 12 residues. Looked up from germline, CDR1 is SGDLS and CDR2 is YYNGEE.

This chain connects TRBV6-1 to TRBJ1-4; D is perhaps TRBD1 (6 bases). CDR3 size: 14 residues. CDR1 and CDR2 from the germline V gene are MNHNS and SASEGT. Trimming removed 4 bases at V and 7 bases at J, with 13 bases between. The CDR3 region is CASSVGQGTEKLFF. CDR3 DNA sequence: TGTGCCAGCAGTGTCGGTCAGGGGACTGAAAAACTGTTTTTT.

The gene calls are TRBV7-9 and TRBJ2-1; TRBD1 agrees at 7 bases. Germline CDR1 is SEHNR and CDR2 is FQNEAQ (reference sequence). CDR3 size: 14 residues. Germline trimming cut 5 bases from V and 6 bases from J; bases unmatched to any gene: 7. The CDR3 DNA follows: TGTGCCAGCAGCCCGGGACAGCTTCGCAATGAGCAGTTCTTC. Its translation is CASSPGQLRNEQFF.

The chain joins TRBV19 to TRBJ2-3, with D possibly matching TRBD2 (7 bases). This CDR3 spans 14 amino acids. V lost 6 bases and J 6 bases, leaving 16 bases between the germline ends. Germline-derived CDR1 and CDR2 are LNHDA and SQIVND (reference sequence). The CDR3 sequence is CASRPWGGGDTQYF. CDR3 bases: TGTGCCAGTAGACCTTGGGGAGGGGGGGATACGCAGTATTTT.

V is TRBV5-1 and J is TRBJ2-1; maybe TRBD2 (6 bases). CDR3 size: 13 residues. Germline CDR1 SGHRS, CDR2 YFSETQ. V was shortened by 4 bases and J by 7 bases, with 12 bases between the two germline ends. CDR3 sequence (DNA): TGCGCCAGCAGCCGAGACCGGGGGAATGAGCAGTTCTTC. As protein: CASSRDRGNEQFF.

The chain carries TRBV30 and TRBJ1-5; possible D gene TRBD1, 5 bases. The CDR3 extends over 15 amino acids. V was clipped by 0 bases and J by 9 bases, with 18 bases between them. Germline values: CDR1 GTSNPN, CDR2 SVGIG (reference sequence). CDR3 sequence: CAWSVQAGTGGPQHF. The CDR3 DNA reads as TGTGCCTGGAGTGTACAGGCAGGGACCGGAGGGCCCCAGCATTTT. The whole variable domain, filled in from reference TRBV30 and TRBJ1-5, reads SQTIHQWPATLVQPVGSPLSLECTVEGTSNPNLYWYRQAAGRGLQLLFYSVGIGQISSEVPQNLSASRPQDRQFILSSKKLLLSDSGFYLCAWSVQAGTGGPQHFGDGTRLSIL.

The rearrangement uses TRBV30 and TRBJ1-1; tentatively, D is TRBD1 (5 bases). Deletions cut 3 bases from V and 1 base from J, with 9 bases between. CDR1 GTSNPN and CDR2 SVGIG come from the germline V gene (reference sequence). This CDR3 spans 13 amino acids. For the CDR3, the DNA is TGTGCCTGGAGGCCCGGGGGGAACACTGAAGCTTTCTTT. Its protein product is CAWRPGGNTEAFF. Full variable domain (rest looked up from reference TRBV30 and TRBJ1-1): SQTIHQWPATLVQPVGSPLSLECTVEGTSNPNLYWYRQAAGRGLQLLFYSVGIGQISSEVPQNLSASRPQDRQFILSSKKLLLSDSGFYLCAWRPGGNTEAFFGQGTRLTVV.

This chain joins TRBV13 and TRBJ1-5; D uncertain. The CDR3 has 20 residues. The V end was cut by 1 base, the J end by 0 bases, with 22 bases between. Germline values: CDR1 PRHDT, CDR2 FYEKMQ (reference sequence). CDR3 protein: CASSLEPDTPGTISNQPQHF. CDR3 DNA sequence: TGTGCCAGCAGCTTAGAGCCTGACACCCCCGGCACGATTAGCAATCAGCCCCAGCATTTT.

The V and J genes are TRBV5-6 and TRBJ2-7, with 9 bases aligning to TRBD1. The CDR3 contains 17 residues. V dropped 3 bases and J dropped 6; count of bases not matched to a gene: 16. The germline gives CDR1 SGHDT, CDR2 YYEEEE. The CDR3 coding sequence is TGTGCCAGCAGCTCCATGACCAGCGGGACAGGGTGGGTCGAGCAGTACTTC. This codes for CASSSMTSGTGWVEQYF.

V usage is TRBV12-5 and J usage is TRBJ2-1, with 7 bases aligning to TRBD2. The V gene's germline CDR1 is LGHNT and CDR2 FRNRAP. This CDR3 is built from 15 residues. V lost 0 bases and J lost 7; bases outside the gene matches: 6. CDR3 amino acids: CASGLVLGGDNEQFF. The CDR3 bases are TGTGCTAGTGGTTTGGTACTTGGGGGGGATAATGAGCAGTTCTTC.

The J gene is TRBJ1-1, the V gene TRBV29-1; no reliable D call. The CDR3 loop spans 13 amino acids. The V and J ends lost 2 bases and 0 bases respectively, with 7 bases between them. The germline V gene has CDR1 SQVTM and CDR2 ANQGSEA. CDR3 DNA sequence: TGCAGCGTTGAAAGGGTACTGAACACTGAAGCTTTCTTT. It translates to CSVERVLNTEAFF.

The chain joins TRBV6-6 to TRBJ1-4, with 8 bases identical to TRBD1. In germline, CDR1 is MNHNY, CDR2 SVGAGI (reference sequence). This CDR3 is built from 14 residues. V shed 7 bases and J 4 bases; nucleotides not matched to a gene: 5. This CDR3 reads CASNRDRLNEKLFF. The DNA for the CDR3 is TGTGCCAGCAACCGGGACAGGCTTAATGAAAAACTGTTTTTT.

The J gene is TRBJ2-5, the V gene TRBV29-1; 7 nucleotides match TRBD2. Trimming at V came to 7 bases and at J to 2 bases, leaving 7 bases not matched to a gene. This CDR3 comprises 13 residues. Germline V gene data show CDR1 as SQVTM and CDR2 as ANQGSEA. Here the CDR3 DNA reads TGCAGCGCCGCGACTAGCACGCAAGAGACCCAGTACTTC. This encodes CSAATSTQETQYF.

As concerns this clone: The junction and the germline gene differ at one end; a read error may be behind it. This chain joins TRBV7-7 and TRBJ2-3; 13 bases map to TRBD2. CDR3 length: 16 amino acids. Germline V CDR1 and CDR2: SSHAT, FNYEAQ (reference sequence). CDR3 loop: CASSPGTSGVTDTQYF. DNA for the CDR3: TGTGCTAGCAGCCCCGGGACTAGCGGGGTCACAGATACGCAGTATTTT. The whole variable domain, filled in from reference TRBV7-7 and TRBJ2-3, reads GAGVSQSPRYKVTKRGQDVTLRCDPISSHATLYWYQQALGQGPEFLTYFNYEAQPDKSGLPSDRFSAERPEGSISTLTIQRTEQRDSAMYRCASSPGTSGVTDTQYFGPGTRLTVL.

The V call is TRBV19, the J call TRBJ1-1; D is unresolved. The CDR3 has 15 residues. With 4 bases removed from V and 5 bases from J, the gap between germline ends came to 17 bases. The germline CDR1 and CDR2 sequences are LNHDA and SQIVND (reference sequence). Written as DNA, the CDR3 is TGTGCCAGTAGTACCCAAACGGGTGGGGAAACTGAAGCTTTCTTT. Its protein is CASSTQTGGETEAFF.